Each of the 2 T cell receptor beta chains below was sequenced from the same sample in a study of blood T cell repertoires in COVID-19. Generated by immunoSEQ multiplex PCR, the TCRdb table keeps only in-frame clones and is missing some. The data hold tens of thousands of clones, with 88% observed a single time. Sequencing used peripheral blood. Receptors originate from a woman between 50 and 59 years old with active or convalescent COVID-19.

A single count supports this clone. J is TRBJ1-6 and V is TRBV7-2, with no clear D. Germline CDR1 and CDR2: SGHTA and FQGNSA. Trimming removed 1 base from V and 9 bases from J, with 13 bases in between. The CDR3 contains 15 residues. CDR3 DNA sequence: TGTGCCAGCAGCTTAGAGACAAGCAGGATTTCACCCCTCCACTTT. It encodes CASSLETSRISPLHF.

The rearrangement joins TRBV6-5 to TRBJ2-5; weak D call: TRBD2 (5 bases). Trimming shortened V by 7 bases and J by 1 base, and 7 bases separated the two germline ends. Germline CDR1 reads MNHEY; CDR2 reads SVGAGI. CDR3 length: 12 amino acids. In nucleotides, the CDR3 is TGTGCCAGCATGGGGAGCCAAGAGACCCAGTACTTC. It is translated as CASMGSQETQYF.